These 24 T cell receptor beta chains originate from one sample sequenced in a study of blood T cells in healthy people across ages. Primed by a sample-barcoded 5' primer and a J-beta primer mix, a second PCR proceeded for about 7 to 11 cycles. TCRdb fed the 5' RACE reads into MiXCR, producing one record per CDR3 protein. Here the sample spans some 730,000 distinct CDR3 sequences, about 24% being singletons. Sequenced input: blood. These receptors came from a man aged 65-85 years in good health.

In regard to this clonotype: At one boundary the junction diverges from the germline segment, which might be a read error. The CDR3 nucleotides are TGCAGTACTAGGCTAGCGGGAGGGGCAGATACGCAGTATTTT. The encoded protein is CSTRLAGGADTQYF. The J gene is TRBJ2-3, the V gene TRBV20-1; 12 bases are shared with TRBD2. This CDR3 spans 14 amino acids. Germline V gene data show CDR1 as DFQATT and CDR2 as SNEGSKA (reference sequence).

The V call is TRBV4-3, the J call TRBJ1-1, with D possibly being TRBD1 (5 bases). The CDR3 has 13 amino acids. The V end was cut by 0 bases, the J end by 10 bases, with 12 bases between. Germline V CDR1 and CDR2: LGHNA, YSLEER. CDR3 sequence reads: CASSQDRGWGAFF. In DNA form, the CDR3 reads TGCGCCAGCAGCCAAGATCGGGGGTGGGGAGCTTTCTTT.

J is TRBJ2-2 and V is TRBV7-9; TRBD1 matches at 8 bases. Germline-derived CDR1 and CDR2 are SEHNR and FQNEAQ (reference sequence). CDR3 length equals 15 residues. The V and J ends lost 4 bases and 5 bases, in that order; junction bases with no gene match: 6. Here the CDR3 DNA reads TGTGCCAGCAGCTCGGACAGGGACTGGACCGGGGAGCTGTTTTTT. Amino acids: CASSSDRDWTGELFF.

The chain couples TRBV12-3 or TRBV12-4 to TRBJ2-6; 8 bases fit TRBD1. The CDR3 is made up of 18 amino acids. The V gene end was trimmed by 3 bases and the J gene end by 4 bases; junction bases not matched to a gene: 11. This chain's CDR3 is CASSFQGANRWGANVLTF. CDR3 nucleotide sequence: TGTGCCAGCAGTTTTCAGGGGGCGAATCGTTGGGGGGCCAACGTCCTGACTTTC.

This clonotype has a count of ten or more. The chain couples TRBV29-1 to TRBJ2-1, with a weak D call TRBD2 (6 bases). This CDR3 region has 13 residues. The V gene's germline CDR1 is SQVTM and CDR2 ANQGSEA. CDR3 DNA sequence: TGCACGGGTAGCGGACTCTCCTACAATGAGCAGTTCTTC. Translated, it gives CTGSGLSYNEQFF.

This chain links TRBV20-1 with TRBJ1-1; weak D call: TRBD1 (6 bases). CDR3 size: 12 residues. The V gene lost 3 bases and the J gene lost 7 bases, with 12 bases spanning the gap. Germline CDR1 is DFQATT and CDR2 is SNEGSKA (reference sequence). CDR3: CSASTGAGEAFF. In DNA form, the CDR3 reads TGCAGTGCTAGTACGGGGGCGGGTGAAGCTTTCTTT.

The V call is TRBV29-1, the J call TRBJ1-2, with a weak D call TRBD1 (5 bases). Germline CDR1 is SQVTM and CDR2 is ANQGSEA. V dropped 4 bases and J dropped 4 bases, with 19 bases sitting between them. The CDR3 extends over 15 amino acids. The CDR3 spells CSVAGHPTLPYGYTF. The CDR3 DNA follows: TGCAGCGTTGCTGGACACCCTACTCTCCCCTATGGCTACACCTTC.

V and J are TRBV5-1 and TRBJ2-1; a weak D match, TRBD2 (6 bases). V shed 4 bases and J shed 8 bases, with 19 bases lying between them. This CDR3 has 15 residues. Germline-derived CDR1 and CDR2 are SGHRS and YFSETQ. The CDR3: CASSQLGDFIDEQFF. CDR3 nucleotide sequence: TGCGCCAGCAGCCAGCTCGGGGACTTTATAGATGAGCAGTTCTTC.

This clonotype was seen a handful of times. The chain couples TRBV7-2 to TRBJ1-2, with 8 bases aligning to TRBD1. With 0 bases clipped from V and 3 bases from J, the junction kept 3 bases outside the gene matches. This CDR3 comprises 15 residues. Germline V lookup: CDR1 SGHTA, CDR2 FQGNSA. Here the CDR3 DNA reads TGTGCCAGCAGCTTAGCGGCGACAGGGGACTATGGCTACACCTTC. Its protein is CASSLAATGDYGYTF.

This clonotype was seen only a few times. The chain couples TRBV10-2 to TRBJ2-1; 7 positions agree with TRBD1. Trimming cost V 6 bases and J 0 bases; bases outside gene matches: 5. Germline V gene sequence: CDR1 WSHSY, CDR2 SAAADI. There are 15 residues in the CDR3. The DNA for the CDR3 is TGCGCCAGCAGCGAGACAGGGAGCTCCTACAATGAGCAGTTCTTC. Protein: CASSETGSSYNEQFF.

For the CDR3, the DNA is TGTGCCAGCATTCTAGATCCCTCCTACAATGAGCAGTTCTTC. Translation: CASILDPSYNEQFF. This sequence joins TRBV28 and TRBJ2-1, with D unresolved. The V end lost 7 bases, the J end lost 0 bases, and 10 bases lay between the germline ends. CDR1 and CDR2 from the germline V gene are MDHEN and SYDVKM. The CDR3 spans 14 residues.

Only a few counts were recorded for this clonotype. The V call is TRBV3-1, the J call TRBJ1-3; a weak D match, TRBD1 (5 bases). V was cut by 1 base and J by 0 bases, with 13 bases left in between. The CDR3 is made up of 17 amino acids. Germline-derived CDR1 and CDR2 are LGHDT and YNNKEL (reference sequence). The CDR3 loop reads CASSQGMGQASGNTIYF. CDR3 coding DNA: TGTGCCAGCAGCCAAGGTATGGGGCAGGCCTCTGGAAACACCATATATTTT.

V usage is TRBV24-1 and J usage is TRBJ1-2; 11 positions match TRBD1. The CDR3 has 14 amino acids. V gave up 3 bases and J gave up 6 bases; unmatched junction bases: 2. The V gene's germline CDR1 is KGHDR and CDR2 SFDVKD. DNA for the CDR3: TGTGCCACCAGTGATCGGACAGGGGGCCATGGCTACACCTTC. Translation: CATSDRTGGHGYTF.

This clonotype was seen a few times. The chain links TRBV10-3 to TRBJ2-3; D is undetermined. The CDR3 extends over 14 amino acids. Trimming left V 7 bases short and J 2 bases short, with 13 bases between. Germline V gene lookup returns CDR1 ENHRY and CDR2 SYGVKD. In nucleotides, the CDR3 is TGTGCCATCAACGGTGGAAGCCCCACAGATACGCAGTATTTT. Residues: CAINGGSPTDTQYF.

This clonotype was observed a few times. V is TRBV5-1 and J is TRBJ2-2; 8 bases agree with TRBD1. Germline loops: CDR1 SGHRS, CDR2 YFSETQ. The junction had 6 bases not matched to a gene; V was cut back by 3 bases and J by 2 bases. The CDR3 length is 16 residues. CDR3 region: CASSSAGTGNTGELFF. The CDR3 DNA follows: TGCGCCAGCAGCTCAGCCGGGACAGGAAACACCGGGGAGCTGTTTTTT.

This clonotype was picked up a small number of times. This chain joins TRBV24-1 and TRBJ2-3; the match to TRBD2 covers 12 bases. With 4 bases clipped from V and 6 bases from J, the junction kept 7 bases outside the gene matches. CDR3 length equals 16 residues. In germline, CDR1 is KGHDR, CDR2 SFDVKD. The CDR3 region is CATSDRLAGVLDTQYF. The DNA of the CDR3 is TGTGCCACCAGTGACCGACTAGCGGGAGTATTGGATACGCAGTATTTT.

The gene calls are TRBV10-3 and TRBJ2-7; no definite D call. There are 13 residues in the CDR3. Trimming cost V 9 bases and J 2 bases, with 14 bases left between them. In germline, CDR1 is ENHRY, CDR2 SYGVKD. CDR3 DNA sequence: TGTGCCATTTCCAGACACCAAACCTACGAGCAGTACGTC. It codes for CAISRHQTYEQYV.

V gene TRBV15 combines with J gene TRBJ1-4, with TRBD1 as a possible D gene (5 bases). The CDR3 is made up of 16 amino acids. The V gene's germline CDR1 is LNHNV and CDR2 YYDKDF (reference sequence). V gave up 7 bases and J gave up 9 bases, with 24 bases separating them. Here the CDR3 reads CATTKSANFGAQKLFF. In DNA, the CDR3 is TGTGCCACCACCAAGTCTGCTAACTTCGGGGCCCAAAAACTGTTTTTT.

The chain uses TRBV5-5 and TRBJ2-5; D is ambiguous. V lost 4 bases, J lost 4 bases, and 26 bases lay in between. Germline values: CDR1 SGHKS, CDR2 YYEKEE (reference sequence). This CDR3 contains 18 residues. Here the CDR3 DNA reads TGTGCCAGCAGCATATCTCCAAGAGGCCAGAGGCGAGTAGAGACCCAGTACTTC. Its translation is CASSISPRGQRRVETQYF.

This clonotype was detected many times. This chain uses TRBV27 with TRBJ2-1, with 11 bases fitting TRBD2. CDR1 and CDR2 from the germline V gene are MNHEY and SMNVEV (reference sequence). The CDR3 has 15 residues. Trimming took 8 bases from V and 5 from J; bases not matched to a gene: 8. The CDR3 loop is CASCPGLAANNEQFF. The DNA for the CDR3 is TGTGCCAGCTGCCCGGGACTAGCGGCAAACAATGAGCAGTTCTTC.

The chain carries TRBV7-9 and TRBJ1-6; 7 bases align to TRBD1. The CDR3 is 14 amino acids. V lost 5 bases and J lost 9; bases outside the gene matches: 7. Germline CDR1 SEHNR, CDR2 FQNEAQ (reference sequence). CDR3 coding DNA: TGTGCCAGCAGCGTACCGGGACAGAGTTCACCCCTCCACTTT. As protein: CASSVPGQSSPLHF.

The table lists this clonotype with a few counts. V gene TRBV11-2 combines with J gene TRBJ2-5; 13 bases are shared with TRBD2. CDR3 length equals 16 residues. Germline trimming cut 6 bases from V and 4 bases from J; bases unmatched to any gene: 8. Looked up from germline, CDR1 is SGHAT and CDR2 is FQNNGV. CDR3 loop: CASRSTSGGTGETQYF. The DNA of the CDR3 is TGTGCCAGCAGGTCGACTAGCGGGGGGACAGGAGAGACCCAGTACTTC. The whole variable domain, filled in from reference TRBV11-2 and TRBJ2-5, reads EAGVAQSPRYKIIEKRQSVAFWCNPISGHATLYWYQQILGQGPKLLIQFQNNGVVDDSQLPKDRFSAERLKGVDSTLKIQPAKLEDSAVYLCASRSTSGGTGETQYFGPGTRLLVL.

The chain uses TRBV2 and TRBJ1-1, with TRBD1 as a possible D gene (5 bases). This CDR3 contains 11 residues. Trimming shortened V by 7 bases and J by 11 bases, and 14 bases separated the two germline ends. Germline V gives CDR1 SNHLY, CDR2 FYNNEI. CDR3 residues: CASIWEGSAFF. The DNA for the CDR3 is TGTGCCAGCATATGGGAGGGGTCGGCTTTCTTT. The entire variable domain, with the rest obtained from reference TRBV2 and TRBJ1-1, is as follows: EPEVTQTPSHQVTQMGQEVILRCVPISNHLYFYWYRQILGQKVEFLVSFYNNEISEKSEIFDDQFSVERPDGSNFTLKIRSTKLEDSAMYFCASIWEGSAFFGQGTRLTVV.

V gene TRBV6-5 combines with J gene TRBJ2-1, with 13 bases aligning to TRBD2. V was clipped by 6 bases and J by 2 bases; unmatched bases: 4. Germline CDR1 MNHEY, CDR2 SVGAGI. The CDR3 contains 16 residues. CDR3 nucleotide sequence: TGTGCCAGCAGCACCGGGACTAGCGGGGCCTACAATGAGCAGTTCTTC. Its protein product is CASSTGTSGAYNEQFF.